This TCR beta chain was found in a study of T-cell memory formation after mild COVID-19. TCRdb reprocessed the 5' RACE reads via MiXCR and lists one record per CDR3 protein. The sample holds approximately 400,000 distinct CDR3 sequences, about a sixth seen once. The V gene's germline CDR1 is KGHSH and CDR2 LQKENI. Trimming pared 5 bases from V and 4 bases from J, leaving 12 bases between. This CDR3 spans 13 amino acids. The sequence derives from a man in his late teens or twenties who had mild COVID-19 (a few samples of this study predate the infection). Cell type and time point are not known. The sample comprised PBMCs or a T cell subset sorted from them (not recorded which). V is TRBV18 and J is TRBJ2-7, with D tentatively TRBD1 or TRBD2 (6 bases each). As DNA, the CDR3 is TGTGCCAGCTCAAGGGGGGACGAGTACGAGCAGTACGTC. It encodes CASSRGDEYEQYV.